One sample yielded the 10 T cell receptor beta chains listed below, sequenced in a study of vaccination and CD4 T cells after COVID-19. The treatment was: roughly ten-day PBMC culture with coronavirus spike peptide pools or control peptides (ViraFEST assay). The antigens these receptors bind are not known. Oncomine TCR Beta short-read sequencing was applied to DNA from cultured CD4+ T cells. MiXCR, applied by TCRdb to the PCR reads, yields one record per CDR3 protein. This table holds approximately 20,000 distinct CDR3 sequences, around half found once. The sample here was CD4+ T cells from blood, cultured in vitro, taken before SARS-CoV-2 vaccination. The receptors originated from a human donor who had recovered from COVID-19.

CDR3 coding DNA: TGTGCCAGTAGTATGGGGGACATGAACACTGAAGCTTTCTTT. Its translation is CASSMGDMNTEAFF. V usage is TRBV19 and J usage is TRBJ1-1; TRBD1 is a possible D gene (6 bases). V was trimmed by 3 bases and J by 0 bases, leaving 8 bases between them. CDR3 size: 14 residues. Germline-derived CDR1 and CDR2 are LNHDA and SQIVND (reference sequence).

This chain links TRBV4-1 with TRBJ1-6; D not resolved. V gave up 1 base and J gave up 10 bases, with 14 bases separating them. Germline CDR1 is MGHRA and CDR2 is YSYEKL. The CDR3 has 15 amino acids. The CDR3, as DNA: TGCGCCAGCAGCCAAGCCGAGGACGGGTACTCACCCCTCCACTTT. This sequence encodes CASSQAEDGYSPLHF.

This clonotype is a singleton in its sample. CDR3 loop: CATSDRTSGLQETQYF. The CDR3 DNA is TGTGCCACCAGTGATAGGACTAGCGGGCTCCAAGAGACCCAGTACTTC. The J gene is TRBJ2-5, the V gene TRBV24-1; 11 bases align to TRBD2. Germline CDR1 KGHDR, CDR2 SFDVKD. Germline trimming cut 3 bases from V and 1 base from J; bases unmatched to any gene: 3. The CDR3 has 16 residues.

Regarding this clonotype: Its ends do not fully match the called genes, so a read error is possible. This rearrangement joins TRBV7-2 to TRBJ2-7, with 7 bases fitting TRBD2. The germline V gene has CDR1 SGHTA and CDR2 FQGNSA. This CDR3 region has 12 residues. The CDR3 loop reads CASSFRASGPNF. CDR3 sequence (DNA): TGTGCCAGCAGCTTTAGGGCTAGCGGTCCGAACTTC. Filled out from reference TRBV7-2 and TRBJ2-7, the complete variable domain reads GAGVSQSPSNKVTEKGKDVELRCDPISGHTALYWYRQSLGQGLEFLIYFQGNSAPDKSGLPSDRFSAERTGGSVSTLTIQRTQQEDSAVYLCASSFRASGPNFGPGTRLTVT.

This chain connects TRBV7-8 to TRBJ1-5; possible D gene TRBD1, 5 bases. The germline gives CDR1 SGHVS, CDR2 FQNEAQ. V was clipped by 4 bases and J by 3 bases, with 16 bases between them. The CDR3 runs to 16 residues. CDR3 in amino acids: CASSSSWDGLNQPQHF. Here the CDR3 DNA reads TGTGCCAGCAGCTCCTCTTGGGACGGACTCAATCAGCCCCAGCATTTT.

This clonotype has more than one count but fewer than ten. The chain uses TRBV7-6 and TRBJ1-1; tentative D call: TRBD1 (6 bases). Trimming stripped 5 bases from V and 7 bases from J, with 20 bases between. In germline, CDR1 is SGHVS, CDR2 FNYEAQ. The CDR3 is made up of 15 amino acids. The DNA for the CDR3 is TGTGCCAGCAGCCCCAACTTGGGCAGGGGCCGTGAAGCTTTCTTT. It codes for CASSPNLGRGREAFF. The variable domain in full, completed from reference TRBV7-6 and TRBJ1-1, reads GAGVSQSPRYKVTKRGQDVALRCDPISGHVSLYWYRQALGQGPEFLTYFNYEAQQDKSGLPNDRFSAERPEGSISTLTIQRTEQRDSAMYRCASSPNLGRGREAFFGQGTRLTVV.

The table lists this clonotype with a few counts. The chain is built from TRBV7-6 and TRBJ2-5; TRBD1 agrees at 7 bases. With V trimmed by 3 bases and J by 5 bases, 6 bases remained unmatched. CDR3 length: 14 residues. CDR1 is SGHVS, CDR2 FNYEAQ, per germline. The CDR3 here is CASSLVGGEETQYF. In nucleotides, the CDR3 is TGTGCCAGCAGCTTGGTAGGGGGCGAGGAGACCCAGTACTTC.

The CDR3 coding sequence is TGTGCCAGCAGCCTCCACGCTACAAACACTGAAGCTTTCTTT. Translated: CASSLHATNTEAFF. The chain recombines TRBV7-9 with TRBJ1-1; D uncertain. Germline CDR1 reads SEHNR; CDR2 reads FQNEAQ (reference sequence). CDR3 length: 14 residues. Trimming left V 5 bases short and J 2 bases short, with 12 bases between.

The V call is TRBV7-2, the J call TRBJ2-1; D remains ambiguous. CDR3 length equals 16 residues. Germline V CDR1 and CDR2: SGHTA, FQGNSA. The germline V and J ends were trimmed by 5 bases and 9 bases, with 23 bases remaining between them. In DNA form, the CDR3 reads TGTGCCAGCAGCCTCGTACCCGAAACGACCAGAGGTGAGCAGTTCTTC. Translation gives CASSLVPETTRGEQFF.

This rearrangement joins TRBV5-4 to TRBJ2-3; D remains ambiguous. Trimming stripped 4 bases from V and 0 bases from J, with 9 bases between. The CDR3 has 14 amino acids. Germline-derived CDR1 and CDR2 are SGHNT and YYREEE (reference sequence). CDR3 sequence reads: CASSQDRSTDTQYF. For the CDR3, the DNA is TGTGCCAGCAGCCAGGATCGGAGCACAGATACGCAGTATTTT.